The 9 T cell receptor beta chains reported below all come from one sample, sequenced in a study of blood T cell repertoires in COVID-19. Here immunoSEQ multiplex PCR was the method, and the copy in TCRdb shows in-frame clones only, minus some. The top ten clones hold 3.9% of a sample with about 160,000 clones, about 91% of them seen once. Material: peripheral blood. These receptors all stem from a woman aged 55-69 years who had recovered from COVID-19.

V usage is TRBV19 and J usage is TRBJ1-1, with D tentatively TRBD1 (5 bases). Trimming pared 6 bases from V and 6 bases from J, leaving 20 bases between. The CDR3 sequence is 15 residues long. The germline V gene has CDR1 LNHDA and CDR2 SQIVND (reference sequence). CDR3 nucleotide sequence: TGTGCCAGTAGGACAAGGGGATCTGCCCAAGCTGAAGCTTTCTTT. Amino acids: CASRTRGSAQAEAFF.

CDR3 sequence: CASALQGATEAFF. CDR3 sequence (DNA): TGTGCCAGCGCTTTGCAGGGGGCCACTGAAGCTTTCTTT. The chain uses TRBV12-3 or TRBV12-4 and TRBJ1-1; TRBD1 aligns across 8 bases. This CDR3 is 13 amino acids long. V gave up 8 bases and J gave up 4 bases; unmatched junction bases: 6.

As DNA, the CDR3 is TGTGCCAGCAGCTCTCCCCAGATGATGACCGGGGAGCTGTTTTTT. Its translation is CASSSPQMMTGELFF. The chain employs TRBV6-6 and TRBJ2-2; no firm D call. The V end was cut by 6 bases, the J end by 5 bases, with 16 bases between. This CDR3 has 15 amino acids. Germline CDR1 MNHNY, CDR2 SVGAGI (reference sequence).

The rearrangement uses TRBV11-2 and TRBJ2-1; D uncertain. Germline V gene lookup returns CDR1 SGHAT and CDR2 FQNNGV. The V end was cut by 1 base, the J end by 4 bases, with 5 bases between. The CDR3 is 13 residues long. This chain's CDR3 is CASSLAPYNEQFF. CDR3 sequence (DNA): TGTGCCAGCAGCTTAGCTCCGTACAATGAGCAGTTCTTC.

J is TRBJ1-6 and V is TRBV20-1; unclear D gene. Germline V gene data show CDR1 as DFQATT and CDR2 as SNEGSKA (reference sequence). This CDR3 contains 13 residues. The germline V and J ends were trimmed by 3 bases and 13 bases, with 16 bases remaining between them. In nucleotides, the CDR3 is TGCAGTGCTAGTTCGGTTGAGGGTGCGCCCCTCCACTTT. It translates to CSASSVEGAPLHF.

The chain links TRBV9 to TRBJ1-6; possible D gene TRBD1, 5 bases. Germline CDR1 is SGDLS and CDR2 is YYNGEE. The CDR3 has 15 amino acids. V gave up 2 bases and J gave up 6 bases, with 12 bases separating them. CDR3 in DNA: TGTGCCAGCAGCGTCCGGGACTCTGGTAATTCACCCCTCCACTTT. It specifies CASSVRDSGNSPLHF.

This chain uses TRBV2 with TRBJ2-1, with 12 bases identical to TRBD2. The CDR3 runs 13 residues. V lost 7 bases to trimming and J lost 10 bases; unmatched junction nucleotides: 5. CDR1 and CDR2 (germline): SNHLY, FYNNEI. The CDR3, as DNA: TGTGCCAGCACCTCCGGGACTAGCGGGGAGCAGTTCTTC. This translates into CASTSGTSGEQFF.

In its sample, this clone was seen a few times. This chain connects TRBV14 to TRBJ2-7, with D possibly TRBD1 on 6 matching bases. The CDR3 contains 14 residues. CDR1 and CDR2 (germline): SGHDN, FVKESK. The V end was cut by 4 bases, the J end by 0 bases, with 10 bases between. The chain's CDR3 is CASSLMDSSYEQYF. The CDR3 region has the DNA TGTGCCAGCAGCCTAATGGACAGCTCCTACGAGCAGTACTTC.

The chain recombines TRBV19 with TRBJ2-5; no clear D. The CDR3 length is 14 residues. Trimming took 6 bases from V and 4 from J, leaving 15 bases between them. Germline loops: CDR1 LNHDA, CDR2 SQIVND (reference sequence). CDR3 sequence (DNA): TGTGCCAGTAGCGACTCGGTGATAGGAGAGACCCAGTACTTC. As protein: CASSDSVIGETQYF.